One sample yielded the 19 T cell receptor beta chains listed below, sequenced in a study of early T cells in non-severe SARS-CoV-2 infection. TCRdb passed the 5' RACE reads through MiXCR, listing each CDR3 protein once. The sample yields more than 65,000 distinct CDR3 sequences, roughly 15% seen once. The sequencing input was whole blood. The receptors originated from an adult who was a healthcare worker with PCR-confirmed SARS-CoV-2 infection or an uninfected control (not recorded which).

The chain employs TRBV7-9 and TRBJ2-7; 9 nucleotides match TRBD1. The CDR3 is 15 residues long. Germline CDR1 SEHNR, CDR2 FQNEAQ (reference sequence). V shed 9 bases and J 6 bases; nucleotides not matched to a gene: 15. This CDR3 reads CASSDVWGTGSEQYF. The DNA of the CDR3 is TGTGCCAGTTCGGACGTATGGGGGACAGGGAGCGAGCAGTACTTC.

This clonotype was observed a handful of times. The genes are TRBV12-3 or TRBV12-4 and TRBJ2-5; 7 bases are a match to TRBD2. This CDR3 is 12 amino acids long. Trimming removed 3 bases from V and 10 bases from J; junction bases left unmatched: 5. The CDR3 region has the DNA TGTGCCAGCAGTTTGTCGGCGGGGGACCAGTACTTC. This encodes CASSLSAGDQYF.

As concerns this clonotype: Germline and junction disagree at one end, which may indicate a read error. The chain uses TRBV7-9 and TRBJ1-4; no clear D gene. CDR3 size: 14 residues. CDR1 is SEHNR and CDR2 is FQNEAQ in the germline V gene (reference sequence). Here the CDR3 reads CVSSPEPNNEKLFF. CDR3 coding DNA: TGTGTCAGCAGCCCCGAACCAAATAATGAAAAACTGTTTTTT.

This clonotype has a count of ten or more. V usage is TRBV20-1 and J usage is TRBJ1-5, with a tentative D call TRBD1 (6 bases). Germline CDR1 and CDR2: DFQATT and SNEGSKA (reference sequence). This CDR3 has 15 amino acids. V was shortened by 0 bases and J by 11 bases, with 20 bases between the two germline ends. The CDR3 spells CSARDQITGAGAQHF. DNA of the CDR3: TGCAGTGCTAGAGATCAAATAACGGGGGCTGGGGCCCAGCATTTT.

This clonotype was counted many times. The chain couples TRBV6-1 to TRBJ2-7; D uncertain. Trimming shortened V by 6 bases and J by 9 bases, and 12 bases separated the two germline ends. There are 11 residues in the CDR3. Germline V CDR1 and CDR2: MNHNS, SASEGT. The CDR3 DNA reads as TGTGCCAGCAGCTTGCCTTTACGGCAGTACTTC. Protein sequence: CASSLPLRQYF.

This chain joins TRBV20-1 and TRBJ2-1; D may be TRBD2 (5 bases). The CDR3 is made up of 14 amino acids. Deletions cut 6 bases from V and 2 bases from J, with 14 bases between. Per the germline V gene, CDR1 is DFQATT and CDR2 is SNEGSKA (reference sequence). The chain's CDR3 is CSAPSTRAYNEQFF. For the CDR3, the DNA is TGCAGTGCGCCTAGCACACGAGCCTACAATGAGCAGTTCTTC.

The DNA for the CDR3 is TGTGCCAGCAGCCCCGCCGGGACAGCCTATAATTCACCCCTCCACTTT. This sequence encodes CASSPAGTAYNSPLHF. The chain combines TRBV3-1 with TRBJ1-6, with 7 positions matching TRBD1. The V gene end was trimmed by 4 bases and the J gene end by 2 bases; junction bases not matched to a gene: 5. This CDR3 has 16 amino acids. Germline loops: CDR1 LGHDT, CDR2 YNNKEL (reference sequence). Full variable domain (missing parts from reference TRBV3-1 and TRBJ1-6): DTAVSQTPKYLVTQMGNDKSIKCEQNLGHDTMYWYKQDSKKFLKIMFSYNNKELIINETVPNRFSPKSPDKAHLNLHINSLELGDSAVYFCASSPAGTAYNSPLHFGNGTRLTVT.

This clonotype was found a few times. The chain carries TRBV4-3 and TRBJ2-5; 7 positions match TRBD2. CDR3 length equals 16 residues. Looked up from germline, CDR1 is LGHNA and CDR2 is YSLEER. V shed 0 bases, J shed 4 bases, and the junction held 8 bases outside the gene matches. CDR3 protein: CASSQDGRGLGETQYF. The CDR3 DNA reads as TGCGCCAGCAGCCAAGATGGCCGAGGACTAGGAGAGACCCAGTACTTC.

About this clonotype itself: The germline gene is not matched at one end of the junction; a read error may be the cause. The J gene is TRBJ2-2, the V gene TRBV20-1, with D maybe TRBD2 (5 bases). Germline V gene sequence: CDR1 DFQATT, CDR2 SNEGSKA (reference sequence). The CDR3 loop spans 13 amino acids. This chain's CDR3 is CSARMENTGELVF. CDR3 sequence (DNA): TGCAGTGCTAGAATGGAAAACACCGGGGAGCTGGTTTTT.

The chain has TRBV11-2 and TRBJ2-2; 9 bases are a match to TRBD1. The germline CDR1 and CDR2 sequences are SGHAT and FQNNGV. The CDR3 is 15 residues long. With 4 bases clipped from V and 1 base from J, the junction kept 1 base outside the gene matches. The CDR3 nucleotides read TGTGCCAGCAGCTGGACAGGGGAGAACACCGGGGAGCTGTTTTTT. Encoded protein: CASSWTGENTGELFF.

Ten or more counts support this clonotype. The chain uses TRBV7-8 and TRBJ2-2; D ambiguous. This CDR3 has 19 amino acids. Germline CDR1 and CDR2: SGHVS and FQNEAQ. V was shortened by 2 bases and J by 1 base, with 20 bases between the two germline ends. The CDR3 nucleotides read TGTGCCAGCAGCTTACTGTCCAGTTCGCGGCGGTTGAACACCGGGGAGCTGTTTTTT. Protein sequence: CASSLLSSSRRLNTGELFF.

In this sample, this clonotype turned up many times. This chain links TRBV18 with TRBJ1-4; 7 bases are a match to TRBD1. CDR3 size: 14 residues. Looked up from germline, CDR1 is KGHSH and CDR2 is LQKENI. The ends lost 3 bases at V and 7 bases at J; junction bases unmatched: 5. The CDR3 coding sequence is TGTGCCAGCTCACCGGGACAGTCACTTGAAAAACTGTTTTTT. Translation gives CASSPGQSLEKLFF.

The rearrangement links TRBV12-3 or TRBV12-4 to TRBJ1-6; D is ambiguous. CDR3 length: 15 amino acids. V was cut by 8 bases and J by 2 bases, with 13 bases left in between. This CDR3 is CASCGEGPYNSPLHF. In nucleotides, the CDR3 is TGTGCCAGCTGCGGTGAAGGGCCCTATAATTCACCCCTCCACTTT.

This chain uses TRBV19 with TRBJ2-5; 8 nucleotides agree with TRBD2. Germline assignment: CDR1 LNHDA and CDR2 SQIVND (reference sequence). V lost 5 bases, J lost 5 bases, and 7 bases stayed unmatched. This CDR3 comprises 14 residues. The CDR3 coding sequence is TGTGCCAGTAGTTTAGTAGCGGGGATGGAGACCCAGTACTTC. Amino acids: CASSLVAGMETQYF.

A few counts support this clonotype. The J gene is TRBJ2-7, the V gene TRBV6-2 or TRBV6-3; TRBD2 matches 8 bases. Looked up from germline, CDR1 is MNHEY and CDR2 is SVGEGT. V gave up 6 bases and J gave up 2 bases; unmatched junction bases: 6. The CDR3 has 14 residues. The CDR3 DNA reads TGTGCCAGCAGGTCTAGCGGGCCACCCTACGAGCAGTACTTC. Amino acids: CASRSSGPPYEQYF.

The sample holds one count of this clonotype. CDR3 in DNA: TGTGCCAGCAGCTACAGGGTGGGTGGAAACACCATATATTTT. It codes for CASSYRVGGNTIYF. V gene TRBV7-2 combines with J gene TRBJ1-3, with a possible D match to TRBD1 (6 bases). The CDR3 has 14 amino acids. V lost 4 bases and J lost 3, with 10 bases in between. Germline CDR1 is SGHTA and CDR2 is FQGNSA.

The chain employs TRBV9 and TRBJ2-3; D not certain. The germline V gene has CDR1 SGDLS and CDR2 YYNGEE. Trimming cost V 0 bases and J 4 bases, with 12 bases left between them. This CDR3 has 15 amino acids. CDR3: CASSVGAIGSDTQYF. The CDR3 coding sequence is TGTGCCAGCAGCGTAGGCGCCATCGGTTCAGATACGCAGTATTTT.

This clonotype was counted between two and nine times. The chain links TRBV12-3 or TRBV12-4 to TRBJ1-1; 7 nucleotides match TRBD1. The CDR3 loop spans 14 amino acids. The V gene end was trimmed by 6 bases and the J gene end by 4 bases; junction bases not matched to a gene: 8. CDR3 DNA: TGTGCCAGCAGGGGACCGGGACAGCTCACTGAAGCTTTCTTT. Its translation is CASRGPGQLTEAFF.

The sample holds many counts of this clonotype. The CDR3 is CASSEIRGANYEQYF. CDR3 nucleotides: TGTGCCAGCAGCGAAATCCGGGGGGCCAACTACGAGCAGTACTTC. This sequence joins TRBV11-2 and TRBJ2-7; D is possibly TRBD2 (7 bases). Trimming removed 5 bases from V and 3 bases from J, with 17 bases in between. The germline gives CDR1 SGHAT, CDR2 FQNNGV. CDR3 length: 15 residues. The complete variable domain, with remaining parts taken from reference TRBV11-2 and TRBJ2-7, reads EAGVAQSPRYKIIEKRQSVAFWCNPISGHATLYWYQQILGQGPKLLIQFQNNGVVDDSQLPKDRFSAERLKGVDSTLKIQPAKLEDSAVYLCASSEIRGANYEQYFGPGTRLTVT.